One T cell receptor beta chain is described in this entry. Antigen specificity is unknown. TCRdb's copy holds only in-frame clones and misses some; the assay was immunoSEQ multiplex PCR. Here the sample spans some 150,000 clones, about 87% being singletons. Germline V gene sequence: CDR1 SGHTA, CDR2 FQGNSA. The CDR3 totals 15 residues. V lost 7 bases, J lost 1 base, and 10 bases stayed unmatched. The data derive from a study of T cell responses to AZD1222 COVID-19 vaccine. Whole-study results and caveats: Clonal diversity may have been underestimated, and the donors were mostly white British, with more females than males. Spike as a whole was targeted by vaccine-associated CD4 TCRs, dominant at 160-218 and 743-854. Seropositivity was recorded at baseline in only 5 or 6 AZD1222 recipients.

The sequence was collected from an adult who received the MenACWY meningococcal vaccine as a control. The J gene is TRBJ2-7, the V gene TRBV7-2; 7 bases are a match to TRBD2. Sequences were derived from peripheral blood, sampled 28 days after the second dose of the MenACWY control vaccine. As DNA, the CDR3 is TGTGCCAGCACCCCGGGGGGAGGTTTATCCTACGAGCAGTACTTC. This codes for CASTPGGGLSYEQYF.